These 25 T cell receptor beta chains originate from one sample sequenced in a study of shared clonotypes between healthy human individuals (dated by TCRdb to between 2020 and 2021). The library was prepared using the immunoSEQ multiplex PCR assay. As stored in TCRdb, this immuneACCESS dataset retains in-frame rearrangements with V and J assigned. A fraction of the clones does not appear; measured against another copy, unresolved V genes explain less than half of the discrepancy, and the remainder lacks a known reason. For this sample the table gives 2 million or so clones, of which roughly 94% were detected only once. The top ten clones comprise more than 0.1% of the sample. Input material: naive CD4+ T cells sorted from blood. The intended sense of this specimen's cell subset or site label: CD45RA+ positively selected. The source is a man aged 18 to 29 in good health.

The chain links TRBV18 to TRBJ1-1, with D perhaps TRBD1 (5 bases). The CDR3 spans 14 residues. Germline CDR1 KGHSH, CDR2 LQKENI. Trimming removed 2 bases at V and 4 bases at J, with 11 bases between. CDR3 loop: CASSPNVQGTEAFF. In nucleotides, the CDR3 is TGTGCCAGCTCACCAAATGTGCAGGGCACTGAAGCTTTCTTT.

This chain connects TRBV19 to TRBJ2-3, with 8 bases matching TRBD2. Germline values: CDR1 LNHDA, CDR2 SQIVND (reference sequence). With 9 bases clipped from V and 6 bases from J, the junction kept 20 bases outside the gene matches. The CDR3 has 17 residues. For the CDR3, the DNA is TGTGCCAGCACCGAAATCTCGCGGGGGGTAGGTTCGGATACGCAGTATTTT. Translating gives CASTEISRGVGSDTQYF.

The rearrangement uses TRBV4-1 and TRBJ1-2; D not resolved. Trimming left V 0 bases short and J 7 bases short, with 9 bases between. Looked up from germline, CDR1 is MGHRA and CDR2 is YSYEKL. The CDR3 contains 13 residues. CDR3 in DNA: TGCGCCAGCAGCCAAGATGTGACATCTGGCTACACCTTC. It yields the protein CASSQDVTSGYTF.

The rearrangement uses TRBV4-1 and TRBJ2-7, with D perhaps TRBD2 (5 bases). V was shortened by 0 bases and J by 0 bases, with 12 bases between the two germline ends. The CDR3 consists of 16 residues. Germline-derived CDR1 and CDR2 are MGHRA and YSYEKL. The CDR3 bases are TGCGCCAGCAGCCAAGAAGGGAGTAAAAGCTCCTACGAGCAGTACTTC. Its protein is CASSQEGSKSSYEQYF.

The chain employs TRBV2 and TRBJ1-6; D gene unclear. The V end was cut by 4 bases, the J end by 7 bases, with 17 bases between. The germline V gene encodes CDR1 SNHLY and CDR2 FYNNEI. The CDR3 spans 16 residues. This CDR3 reads CASSGDRAYLNSPLHF. CDR3 in DNA: TGTGCCAGCAGTGGAGACCGGGCCTACCTAAATTCACCCCTCCACTTT.

CDR3 sequence: CASRGGQGRETQYF. The DNA for the CDR3 is TGTGCCAGCAGGGGCGGACAGGGAAGAGAGACCCAGTACTTC. The J gene is TRBJ2-5, the V gene TRBV2, with 8 bases that match TRBD1. V shed 6 bases and J 4 bases; nucleotides not matched to a gene: 7. The germline gives CDR1 SNHLY, CDR2 FYNNEI. The CDR3 consists of 14 residues.

The CDR3, as DNA: TGTGCCAGCAGCGTAGAGGAGGGAAGAAACACTGAAGCTTTCTTT. Residues: CASSVEEGRNTEAFF. J is TRBJ1-1 and V is TRBV9; D remains ambiguous. The length of the CDR3 is 15 residues. The germline V gene encodes CDR1 SGDLS and CDR2 YYNGEE. With 0 bases removed from V and 2 bases from J, the gap between germline ends came to 11 bases.

Comment on this clone: The junction and the germline gene differ at one end; a read error may be behind it. The chain recombines TRBV2 with TRBJ1-2; D unclear. The CDR3 covers 10 residues. Looked up from germline, CDR1 is SNHLY and CDR2 is FYNNEI. CDR3 sequence: CASSRTVFSF. The CDR3 DNA reads TGTGCCAGCAGCCGGACCGTGTTCTCCTTC.

The sample holds one count of this clone. The DNA for the CDR3 is TGTGCCAGTAGACGGACAGAGCTGAATTCACCCCTCCACTTT. The encoded protein is CASRRTELNSPLHF. The chain joins TRBV19 to TRBJ1-6, with D possibly matching TRBD1 (6 bases). Germline-derived CDR1 and CDR2 are LNHDA and SQIVND (reference sequence). V lost 6 bases, J lost 7 bases, and 13 bases lay in between. There are 14 residues in the CDR3.

V gene TRBV5-1 combines with J gene TRBJ1-2; the D is unclear. The CDR3 is made up of 15 amino acids. Trimming removed 1 base at V and 8 bases at J, with 18 bases between. Germline V CDR1 and CDR2: SGHRS, YFSETQ. The CDR3: CASSLPVGGLGGYTF. Written as DNA, the CDR3 is TGCGCCAGCAGCTTGCCGGTGGGCGGATTGGGAGGCTACACCTTC.

The chain combines TRBV6-6 with TRBJ1-4; no clear D. CDR1 is MNHNY and CDR2 is SVGAGI in the germline V gene (reference sequence). This CDR3 region has 14 residues. V was clipped by 4 bases and J by 8 bases, with 14 bases between them. CDR3 amino acids: CASSSPDGSEKLFF. The CDR3 bases are TGTGCCAGCAGTTCTCCCGACGGGAGCGAAAAACTGTTTTTT.

The CDR3 coding sequence is TGCGCCAGCAGCTTGCAGGGGACAGCGAGAGAGACCCAGTACTTC. Amino acid sequence: CASSLQGTARETQYF. This chain uses TRBV5-1 with TRBJ2-5; 7 nucleotides agree with TRBD1. V lost 1 base, J lost 4 bases, and 7 bases stayed unmatched. CDR1 is SGHRS, CDR2 YFSETQ, per germline. The CDR3 covers 15 residues.

A word on this clone: Other DNA sequences of this sample code for an identical CDR3. V usage is TRBV7-2 and J usage is TRBJ2-7; 7 nucleotides line up with TRBD1. Germline trimming cut 6 bases from V and 2 bases from J; bases unmatched to any gene: 4. CDR3 length: 13 amino acids. Germline assignment: CDR1 SGHTA and CDR2 FQGNSA. The CDR3 region is CASSPGQPYEQYF. CDR3 nucleotide sequence: TGTGCCAGCAGTCCGGGACAGCCCTACGAGCAGTACTTC.

The rearrangement joins TRBV6-1 to TRBJ1-2; no reliable D call. The germline CDR1 and CDR2 sequences are MNHNS and SASEGT. This CDR3 has 13 residues. Trimming stripped 1 base from V and 4 bases from J, with 7 bases between. The CDR3 DNA sequence: TGTGCCAGCAGTGAAGAAGGGTTCTATGGCTACACCTTC. This gives the protein CASSEEGFYGYTF.

The CDR3 sequence: CASRRAPVWTQYF. In DNA, the CDR3 is TGTGCCAGCAGACGGGCTCCGGTTTGGACCCAGTACTTC. The chain is built from TRBV2 and TRBJ2-5; no reliable D call. The CDR3 runs to 13 residues. V lost 6 bases and J 7 bases, leaving 15 bases between the germline ends. Germline CDR1 reads SNHLY; CDR2 reads FYNNEI.

This clone was seen once. The chain is built from TRBV7-2 and TRBJ2-7, with 8 positions matching TRBD1. J lost 2 bases, V lost 4 bases, and 7 bases had no gene match. This CDR3 is 15 amino acids long. Germline loops: CDR1 SGHTA, CDR2 FQGNSA. CDR3 sequence (DNA): TGTGCCAGCAGCTCAACAGGGGGAGGCCCCTACGAGCAGTACTTC. It specifies CASSSTGGGPYEQYF.

This chain joins TRBV10-3 and TRBJ2-5; no clear D gene. V was cut by 2 bases and J by 9 bases, with 10 bases left in between. The CDR3 spans 12 residues. From germline, CDR1 is ENHRY and CDR2 SYGVKD. In nucleotides, the CDR3 is TGTGCCATCAGTGAGGGCCCAGTGGCCCAGTACTTC. Protein: CAISEGPVAQYF.

This chain uses TRBV10-3 with TRBJ1-1; D possibly corresponds to TRBD1 (6 bases). CDR1 and CDR2 from the germline V gene are ENHRY and SYGVKD. This CDR3 has 13 amino acids. The V and J ends lost 10 bases and 3 bases respectively, with 15 bases between them. The CDR3 sequence: CATRGGAHTEAFF. CDR3 coding DNA: TGTGCCACTCGAGGGGGGGCTCACACTGAAGCTTTCTTT.

The CDR3 DNA is TGTGCCAGCAGCGTACGACAGGAGAATGAAAAACTGTTTTTT. Translated: CASSVRQENEKLFF. The rearrangement links TRBV9 to TRBJ1-4; D possibly corresponds to TRBD1 (6 bases). The CDR3 totals 14 residues. Germline CDR1 reads SGDLS; CDR2 reads YYNGEE. Trimming shortened V by 1 base and J by 5 bases, and 9 bases separated the two germline ends.

This sequence joins TRBV30 and TRBJ1-1, with D unresolved. Trimming took off 3 bases at V and 11 bases at J, with 19 bases between the two ends. The CDR3 sequence is 13 residues long. CDR1 is GTSNPN and CDR2 is SVGIG in the germline V gene (reference sequence). The CDR3 spells CAWSASVGSRAFF. The CDR3 DNA sequence: TGTGCCTGGAGCGCCTCAGTTGGTTCGCGGGCTTTCTTT.

As to this clone: Other DNA sequences from this sample encode an identical CDR3 as well. The gene calls are TRBV11-2 and TRBJ2-5; 12 bases are shared with TRBD2. J gave up 5 bases and V 5 bases, and 6 bases lay outside the gene matches. This CDR3 has 15 amino acids. In germline, CDR1 is SGHAT, CDR2 FQNNGV. CDR3 in DNA: TGTGCCAGCAGCCCCGGACTAGCGGGGAGGGAGACCCAGTACTTC. Translating gives CASSPGLAGRETQYF.

The rearrangement joins TRBV6-5 to TRBJ2-7, with D perhaps matching TRBD2 (7 bases). From germline, CDR1 is MNHEY and CDR2 SVGAGI. V shed 2 bases and J shed 4 bases, with 15 bases lying between them. The CDR3 is made up of 15 amino acids. CDR3 bases: TGTGCCAGCAGTTACCGGGCCAGGGGAGGGTACGAGCAGTACTTC. Translation gives CASSYRARGGYEQYF.

This sequence joins TRBV7-2 and TRBJ1-2; possible D gene TRBD1, 5 bases. V was trimmed by 1 base and J by 6 bases, leaving 12 bases between them. Germline V lookup: CDR1 SGHTA, CDR2 FQGNSA. The CDR3 consists of 14 residues. The CDR3 spells CASSLDTGSHGYTF. The CDR3 DNA reads as TGTGCCAGCAGCTTAGATACAGGATCGCATGGCTACACCTTC.

The rearrangement uses TRBV6-1 and TRBJ1-5; the D gene is possibly TRBD1 (5 bases). There are 14 residues in the CDR3. Germline assignment: CDR1 MNHNS and CDR2 SASEGT. The V end was cut by 2 bases, the J end by 7 bases, with 12 bases between. The CDR3 DNA follows: TGTGCCAGCAGTGAATCTGGGGGAGAGCAGCCCCAGCATTTT. It encodes CASSESGGEQPQHF.

The rearrangement joins TRBV10-3 to TRBJ2-1; D is perhaps TRBD1 (5 bases). V lost 4 bases to trimming and J lost 6 bases, with 7 bases between them. This CDR3 is 12 amino acids long. Per the germline V gene, CDR1 is ENHRY and CDR2 is SYGVKD. The CDR3 here is CAISGQPNEQFF. The CDR3 DNA follows: TGTGCCATCAGTGGACAGCCCAATGAGCAGTTCTTC.